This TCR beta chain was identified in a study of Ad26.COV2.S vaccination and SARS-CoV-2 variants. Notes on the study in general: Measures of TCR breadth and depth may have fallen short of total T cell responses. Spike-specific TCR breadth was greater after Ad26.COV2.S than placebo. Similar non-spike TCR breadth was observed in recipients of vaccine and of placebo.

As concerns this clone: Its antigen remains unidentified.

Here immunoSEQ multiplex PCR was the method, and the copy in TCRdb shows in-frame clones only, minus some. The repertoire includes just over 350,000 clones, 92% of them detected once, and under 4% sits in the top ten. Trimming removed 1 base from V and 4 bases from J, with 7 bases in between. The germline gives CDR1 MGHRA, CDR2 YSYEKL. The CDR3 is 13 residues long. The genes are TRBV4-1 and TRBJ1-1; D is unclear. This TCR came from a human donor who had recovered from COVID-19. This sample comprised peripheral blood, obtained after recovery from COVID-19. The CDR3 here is CASSQVLITEAFF. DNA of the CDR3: TGCGCCAGCAGCCAAGTTCTAATCACTGAAGCTTTCTTT.